Listed below are T cell receptor beta chains from one sample, sequenced in a study of CD8 T cells in Susac syndrome. TCRdb reprocessed the immunoSEQ multiplex PCR reads via MiXCR and lists one record per CDR3 protein. The table includes about 300,000 distinct CDR3 sequences, about nine tenths detected once. The sequencing sample was made of CD8+ T cells from PBMCs. The receptors derive from a human donor with multiple sclerosis. Both conserved end residues are part of each CDR3. The order of the fields is V gene, clone size, J gene, CDR3 length, D gene, CDR3 DNA, CDR3 protein. A D gene is named only where the DNA matches it firmly. Part of the rows lack a size; the others show once, few, many or a class for expanded clones.

TRBV28	-	TRBJ2-5	16	-	TGTGCCAGCAGTTTATCCCCTTTCCGTGACCAAGAGACCCAGTACTTC	CASSLSPFRDQETQYF
TRBV20-1	-	TRBJ2-3	18	TRBD2	TGCAGTGCTAGAGAGAGCCGAAAAAGCGGGGGGGCCGAAGATACGCAGTATTTT	CSARESRKSGGAEDTQYF
TRBV20-1	-	TRBJ2-7	18	TRBD2	TGCAGTGCTAGGGCTCGGGTAGCGGGAGGGCCCCGATCCTACGAGCAGTACTTC	CSARARVAGGPRSYEQYF
TRBV19	-	TRBJ2-1	15	TRBD2	TGTGCCAGTAGTATCGGGACTAGGGGTTACAATGAGCAGTTCTTC	CASSIGTRGYNEQFF
TRBV5-4	-	TRBJ1-5	19	TRBD1	TGTGCCAGCAGCTTTACGGCAGGGGGCATTACGGTTAGCAATCAGCCCCAGCATTTT	CASSFTAGGITVSNQPQHF
TRBV6-4	-	TRBJ2-1	15	-	TGTGCCAGCAGTGACTCGAGTCACGAGATCAATGAGCAGTTCTTC	CASSDSSHEINEQFF
TRBV27	-	TRBJ2-1	13	-	TGTGCCAGCAGCCTGTTAGGTAACAATGAGCAGTTCTTC	CASSLLGNNEQFF
TRBV25-1	-	TRBJ1-6	13	-	TGTGCCAGCAGTGAATTCGGAGGTTCACCCCTCCACTTT	CASSEFGGSPLHF
TRBV7-9	-	TRBJ2-2	14	TRBD2	TGTGCCAGCGTACCTAGCGGGAGGAACGGGGAGCTGTTTTTT	CASVPSGRNGELFF
TRBV27	-	TRBJ2-5	16	TRBD2	TGTGCCAGCAGTTTAGGGCTAGCGGGGGCCCAAGAGACCCAGTACTTC	CASSLGLAGAQETQYF
TRBV6-2/TRBV6-3	-	TRBJ1-2	13	-	TGTGCCTGCAGAACCGACAGTCGATATGGCTACACCTTC	CACRTDSRYGYTF
TRBV14	-	TRBJ2-1	17	TRBD1	TGTGCCAGCAGCCAAGAGGGGACAGGTAGGACCTACAATGAGCAGTTCTTC	CASSQEGTGRTYNEQFF
TRBV6-5	few	TRBJ1-2	13	TRBD1	TGTGCCAGCACCCAGGACAGGGTGAATGGCTACACCTTC	CASTQDRVNGYTF
TRBV6-2/TRBV6-3	-	TRBJ2-5	15	TRBD2	TGTGCCAGCGCGCCTTGGCGGGAGGATTCAGAGACCCAGTACTTC	CASAPWREDSETQYF
TRBV15	-	TRBJ1-1	15	-	TGTGCCACCAGCAGAGAAACAAAAAGGAACACTGAAGCTTTCTTT	CATSRETKRNTEAFF
TRBV12-3/TRBV12-4	-	TRBJ1-4	14	-	TGTGCCAGCAGTTGGCAGGGCGGTAATGAAAAACTGTTTTTT	CASSWQGGNEKLFF
TRBV5-6	few	TRBJ2-7	12	-	TGTGCCAGCAGCTTGGATATAGACGAGCAGTACTTC	CASSLDIDEQYF
TRBV6-5	-	TRBJ2-7	15	-	TGTGCCAGCAGTTACTCGGATGGGAGCTCCTACGAGCAGTACTTC	CASSYSDGSSYEQYF
TRBV3-1	-	TRBJ2-7	15	TRBD2	TGTGCCAGCAGCCTAACTAGCGGGGGAGCCTACGAGCAGTACTTC	CASSLTSGGAYEQYF
TRBV28	-	TRBJ2-5	14	-	TGTGCCAGCAGTTTCCTCGGGATCCAAGAGACCCAGTACTTC	CASSFLGIQETQYF
TRBV9	few	TRBJ2-7	15	TRBD2	TGTGCCAGCACGTCGGGACTAGCGGGGGAATACGAGCAGTACTTC	CASTSGLAGEYEQYF
TRBV6-2/TRBV6-3	-	TRBJ1-6	15	TRBD1	TGTGCCAGCAGTTTACAGGGGCCGGAAAATTCACCCCTCCACTTT	CASSLQGPENSPLHF
TRBV2	-	TRBJ2-7	15	-	TGTGCCAGCAGAGACCTAAGGACGGGCAATGGCGAGCAGTACTTC	CASRDLRTGNGEQYF
TRBV5-1	-	TRBJ2-2	12	-	TGCGCCAGCTCCGATCAGGGGCGGGAGCTGTTTTTT	CASSDQGRELFF
TRBV20-1	-	TRBJ2-1	15	TRBD2	TGCAGTGCCAAGAAGGGCGGGGGGGCCTACAATGAGCAGTTCTTC	CSAKKGGGAYNEQFF
TRBV7-7	-	TRBJ1-2	16	-	TGTGCTAGCAGCCCATATCCGCCAGGGGTGGTCTATGGCTACACCTTC	CASSPYPPGVVYGYTF
TRBV6-2/TRBV6-3	-	TRBJ2-1	12	-	TGTGCCACGGGGCATGGTATAAATGAGCAGTTCTTC	CATGHGINEQFF
TRBV15	-	TRBJ1-4	18	-	TGTGCCACCAGCAGAGAATGGGCAGGGAACCCAACTAATGAAAAACTGTTTTTT	CATSREWAGNPTNEKLFF
TRBV5-6	-	TRBJ1-5	15	-	TGTGCCAGCAGCTTCTGGGGGGGTAGCAATCAGCCCCAGCATTTT	CASSFWGGSNQPQHF